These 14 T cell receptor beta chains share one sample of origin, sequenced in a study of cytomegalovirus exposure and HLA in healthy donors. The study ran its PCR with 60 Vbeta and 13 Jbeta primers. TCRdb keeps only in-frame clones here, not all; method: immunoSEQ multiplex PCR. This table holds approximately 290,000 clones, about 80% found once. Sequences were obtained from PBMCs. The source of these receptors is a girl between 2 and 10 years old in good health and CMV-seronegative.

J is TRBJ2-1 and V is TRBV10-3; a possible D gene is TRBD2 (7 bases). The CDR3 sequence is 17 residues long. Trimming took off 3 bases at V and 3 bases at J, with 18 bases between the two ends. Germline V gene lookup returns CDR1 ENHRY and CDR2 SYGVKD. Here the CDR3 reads CAISDVNKRGHYNEQFF. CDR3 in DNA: TGTGCCATCAGTGACGTAAATAAGCGGGGACACTACAATGAGCAGTTCTTC.

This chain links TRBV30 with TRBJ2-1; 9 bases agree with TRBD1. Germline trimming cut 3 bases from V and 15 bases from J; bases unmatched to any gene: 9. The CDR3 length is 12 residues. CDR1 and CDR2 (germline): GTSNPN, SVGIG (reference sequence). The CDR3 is CAWSRDRADRFF. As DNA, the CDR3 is TGTGCCTGGAGCAGGGACAGGGCGGATAGGTTCTTC.

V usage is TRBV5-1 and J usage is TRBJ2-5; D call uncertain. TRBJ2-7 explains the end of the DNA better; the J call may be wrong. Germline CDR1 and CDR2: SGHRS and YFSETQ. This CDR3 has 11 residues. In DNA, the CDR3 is TGCGCCAGCAGCGTCGGGTACGAGCAGTACTTC. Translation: CASSVGYEQYF.

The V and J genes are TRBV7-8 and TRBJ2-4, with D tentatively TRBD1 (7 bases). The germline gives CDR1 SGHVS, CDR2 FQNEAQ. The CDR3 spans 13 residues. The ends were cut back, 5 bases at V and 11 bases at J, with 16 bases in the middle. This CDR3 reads CASSPGGAGFQYF. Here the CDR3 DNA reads TGTGCCAGCAGCCCAGGGGGTGCGGGGTTTCAGTACTTC. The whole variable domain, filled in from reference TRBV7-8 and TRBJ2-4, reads GAGVSQSPRYKVAKRGQDVALRCDPISGHVSLFWYQQALGQGPEFLTYFQNEAQLDKSGLPSDRFFAERPEGSVSTLKIQRTQQEDSAVYLCASSPGGAGFQYFGAGTRLSVL.

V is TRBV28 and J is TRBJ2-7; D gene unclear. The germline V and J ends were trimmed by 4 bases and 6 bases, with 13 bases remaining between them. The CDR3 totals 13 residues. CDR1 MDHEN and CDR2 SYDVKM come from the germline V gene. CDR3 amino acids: CASSSPMASEQYF. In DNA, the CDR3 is TGTGCCAGCAGTTCCCCCATGGCCAGCGAGCAGTACTTC.

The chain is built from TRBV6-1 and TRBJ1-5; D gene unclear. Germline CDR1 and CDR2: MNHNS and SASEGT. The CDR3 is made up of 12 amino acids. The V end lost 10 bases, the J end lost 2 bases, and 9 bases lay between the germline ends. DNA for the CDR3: TGTGCCACCGCGTACGGCAATCAGCCCCAGCATTTT. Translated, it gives CATAYGNQPQHF.

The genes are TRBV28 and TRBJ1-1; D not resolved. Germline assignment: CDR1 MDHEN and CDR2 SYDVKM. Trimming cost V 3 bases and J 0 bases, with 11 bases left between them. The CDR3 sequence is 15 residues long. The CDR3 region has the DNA TGTGCCAGCAGTTTCCGAGGAAATATGAACACTGAAGCTTTCTTT. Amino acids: CASSFRGNMNTEAFF.

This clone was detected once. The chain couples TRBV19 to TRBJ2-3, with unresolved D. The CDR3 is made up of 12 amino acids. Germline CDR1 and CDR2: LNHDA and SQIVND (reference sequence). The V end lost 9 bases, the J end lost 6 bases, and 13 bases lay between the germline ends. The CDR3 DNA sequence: TGTGCCAGCAATTACTCCCCCGATACGCAGTATTTT. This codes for CASNYSPDTQYF.

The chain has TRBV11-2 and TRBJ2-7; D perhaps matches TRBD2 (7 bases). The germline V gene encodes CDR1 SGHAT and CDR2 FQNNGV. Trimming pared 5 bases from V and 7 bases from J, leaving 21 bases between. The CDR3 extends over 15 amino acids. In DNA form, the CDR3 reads TGTGCCAGCAGCCTCAACCGGGTGGGGGGGCATGAGCAGTACTTC. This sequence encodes CASSLNRVGGHEQYF.

The CDR3 nucleotides read TGCGCCAGCAGTCGTTTTGGGACTGTGAACACTGAAGCTTTCTTT. It translates to CASSRFGTVNTEAFF. The rearrangement uses TRBV23-1 and TRBJ1-1; D is perhaps TRBD1 (5 bases). TRBV23-1 is given ORF status, its function remaining uncertain. CDR3 length equals 15 residues. Trimming took 4 bases from V and 0 from J, leaving 12 bases between them.

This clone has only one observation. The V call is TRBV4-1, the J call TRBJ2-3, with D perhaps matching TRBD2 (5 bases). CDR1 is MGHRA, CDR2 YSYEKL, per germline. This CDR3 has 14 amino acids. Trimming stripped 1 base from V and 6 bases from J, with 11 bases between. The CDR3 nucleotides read TGCGCCAGCAGCCAAGGGACTTCCCTCGATACGCAGTATTTT. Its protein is CASSQGTSLDTQYF.

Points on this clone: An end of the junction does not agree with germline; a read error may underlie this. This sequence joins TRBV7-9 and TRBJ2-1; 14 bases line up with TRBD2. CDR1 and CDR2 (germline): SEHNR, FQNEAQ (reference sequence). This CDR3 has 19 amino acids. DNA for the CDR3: TGTTCCAGCAGTCCCGTGAGACTAGCGGGAGGGCCATCCTACAATGAGCAGTTCTTC. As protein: CSSSPVRLAGGPSYNEQFF.

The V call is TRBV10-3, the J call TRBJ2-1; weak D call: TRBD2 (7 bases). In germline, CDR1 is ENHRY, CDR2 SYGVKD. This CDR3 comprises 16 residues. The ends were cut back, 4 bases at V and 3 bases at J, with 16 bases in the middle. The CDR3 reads CAISVWGRELYNEQFF. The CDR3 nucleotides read TGTGCCATCAGTGTCTGGGGGCGGGAGCTCTACAATGAGCAGTTCTTC.

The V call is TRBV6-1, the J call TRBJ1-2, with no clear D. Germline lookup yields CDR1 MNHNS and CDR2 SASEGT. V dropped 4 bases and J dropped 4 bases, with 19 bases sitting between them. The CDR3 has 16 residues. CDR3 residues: CASSAAGPSDGYGYTF. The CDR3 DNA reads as TGTGCCAGCAGTGCCGCAGGTCCCTCGGATGGCTATGGCTACACCTTC.